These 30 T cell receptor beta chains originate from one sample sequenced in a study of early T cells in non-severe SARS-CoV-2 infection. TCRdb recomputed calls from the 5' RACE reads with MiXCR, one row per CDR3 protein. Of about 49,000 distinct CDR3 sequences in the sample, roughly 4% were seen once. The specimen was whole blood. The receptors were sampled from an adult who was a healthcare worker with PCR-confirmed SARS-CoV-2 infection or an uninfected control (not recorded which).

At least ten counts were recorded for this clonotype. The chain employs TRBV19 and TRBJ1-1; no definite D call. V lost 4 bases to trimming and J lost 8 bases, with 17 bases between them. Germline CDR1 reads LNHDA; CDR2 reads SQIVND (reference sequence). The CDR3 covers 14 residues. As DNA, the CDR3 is TGTGCCAGTAGTACTTTCGAGGGCCCGCCCGAAGCTTTCTTT. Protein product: CASSTFEGPPEAFF. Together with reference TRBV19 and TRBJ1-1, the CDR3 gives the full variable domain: DGGITQSPKYLFRKEGQNVTLSCEQNLNHDAMYWYRQDPGQGLRLIYYSQIVNDFQKGDIAEGYSVSREKKESFPLTVTSAQKNPTAFYLCASSTFEGPPEAFFGQGTRLTVV.

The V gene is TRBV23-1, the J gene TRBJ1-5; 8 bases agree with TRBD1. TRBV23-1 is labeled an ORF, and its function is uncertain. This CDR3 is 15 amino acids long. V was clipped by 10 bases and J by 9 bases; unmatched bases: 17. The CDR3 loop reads CAIFLGGQAKGPQHF. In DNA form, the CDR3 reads TGCGCCATTTTTTTGGGGGGACAGGCTAAGGGGCCCCAGCATTTT.

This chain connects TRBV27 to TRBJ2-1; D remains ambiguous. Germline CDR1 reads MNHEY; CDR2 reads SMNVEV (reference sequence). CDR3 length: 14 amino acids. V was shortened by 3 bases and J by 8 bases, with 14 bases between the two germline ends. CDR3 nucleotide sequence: TGTGCCAGCAGTTTGGCAGGTCCAAGCTATGAGCAGTTCTTC. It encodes CASSLAGPSYEQFF.

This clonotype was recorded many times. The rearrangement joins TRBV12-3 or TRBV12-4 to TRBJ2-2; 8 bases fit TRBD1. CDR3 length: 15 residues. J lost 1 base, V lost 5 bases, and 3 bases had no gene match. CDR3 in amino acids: CASSTGTGNTGELFF. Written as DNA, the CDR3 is TGTGCCAGCAGTACCGGGACAGGGAACACCGGGGAGCTGTTTTTT.

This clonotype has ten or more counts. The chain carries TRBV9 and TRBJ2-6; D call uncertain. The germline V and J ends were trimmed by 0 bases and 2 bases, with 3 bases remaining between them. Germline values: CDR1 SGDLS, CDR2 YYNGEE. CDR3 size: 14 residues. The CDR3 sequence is CASSVDTGANVLTF. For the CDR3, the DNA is TGTGCCAGCAGCGTAGATACTGGGGCCAACGTCCTGACTTTC.

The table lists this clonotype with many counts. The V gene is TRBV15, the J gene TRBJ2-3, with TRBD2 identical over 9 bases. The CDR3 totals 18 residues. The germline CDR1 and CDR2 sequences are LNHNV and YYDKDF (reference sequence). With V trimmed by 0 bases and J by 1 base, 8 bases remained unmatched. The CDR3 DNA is TGTGCCACCAGCAGAGAGGGGCGGGTAGCGGGGGGCACAGATACGCAGTATTTT. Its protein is CATSREGRVAGGTDTQYF.

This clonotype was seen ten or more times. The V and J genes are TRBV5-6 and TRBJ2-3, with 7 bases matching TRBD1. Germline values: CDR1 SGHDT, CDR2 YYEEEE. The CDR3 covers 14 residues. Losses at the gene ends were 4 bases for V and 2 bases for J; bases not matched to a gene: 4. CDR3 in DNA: TGTGCCAGCAGCCCGACAGGGTCCACAGATACGCAGTATTTT. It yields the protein CASSPTGSTDTQYF.

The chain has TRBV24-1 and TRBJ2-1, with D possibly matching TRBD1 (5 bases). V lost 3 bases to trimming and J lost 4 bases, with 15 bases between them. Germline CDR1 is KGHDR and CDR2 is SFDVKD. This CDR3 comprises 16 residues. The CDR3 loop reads CATSDPQGPIYNEQFF. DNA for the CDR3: TGTGCCACCAGTGATCCGCAGGGCCCGATTTACAATGAGCAGTTCTTC.

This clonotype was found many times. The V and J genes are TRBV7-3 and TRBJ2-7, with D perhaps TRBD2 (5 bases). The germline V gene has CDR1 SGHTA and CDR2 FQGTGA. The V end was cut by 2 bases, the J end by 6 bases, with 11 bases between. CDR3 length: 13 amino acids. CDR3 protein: CASSLRGLAEQYF. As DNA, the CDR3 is TGTGCCAGCAGCTTACGAGGGTTGGCCGAGCAGTACTTC.

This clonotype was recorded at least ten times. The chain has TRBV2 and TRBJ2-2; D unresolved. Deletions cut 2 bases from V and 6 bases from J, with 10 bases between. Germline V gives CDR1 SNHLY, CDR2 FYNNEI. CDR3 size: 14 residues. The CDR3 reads CASSELLLAGELFF. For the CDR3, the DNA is TGTGCCAGCAGTGAATTACTGTTGGCCGGGGAGCTGTTTTTT. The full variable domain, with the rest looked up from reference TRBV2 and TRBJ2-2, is EPEVTQTPSHQVTQMGQEVILRCVPISNHLYFYWYRQILGQKVEFLVSFYNNEISEKSEIFDDQFSVERPDGSNFTLKIRSTKLEDSAMYFCASSELLLAGELFFGEGSRLTVL.

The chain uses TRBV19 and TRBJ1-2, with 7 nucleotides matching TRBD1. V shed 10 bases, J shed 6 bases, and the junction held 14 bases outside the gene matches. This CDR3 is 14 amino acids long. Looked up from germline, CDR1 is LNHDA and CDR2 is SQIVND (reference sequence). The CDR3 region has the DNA TGTGCCACCGTTACAGAGACAGGGCGGGATGGCTACACCTTC. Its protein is CATVTETGRDGYTF.

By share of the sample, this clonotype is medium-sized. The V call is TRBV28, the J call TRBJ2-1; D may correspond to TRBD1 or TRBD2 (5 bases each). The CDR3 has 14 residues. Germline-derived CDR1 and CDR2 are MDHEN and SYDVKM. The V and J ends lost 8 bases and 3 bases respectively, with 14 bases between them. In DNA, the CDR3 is TGTGCCAGCGCCGGGACCGCAGACTACAATGAGCAGTTCTTC. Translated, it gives CASAGTADYNEQFF.

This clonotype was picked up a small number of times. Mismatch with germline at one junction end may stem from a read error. CDR3 sequence: CVSSHRDREYNEQFF. CDR3 DNA: TGTGTCAGCTCTCACAGGGACAGGGAATACAATGAGCAGTTCTTC. J is TRBJ2-1 and V is TRBV18; TRBD1 aligns across 9 bases. Germline V gene lookup returns CDR1 KGHSH and CDR2 LQKENI. The CDR3 is 15 amino acids. Filled out from reference TRBV18 and TRBJ2-1, the complete variable domain reads NAGVMQNPRHLVRRRGQEARLRCSPMKGHSHVYWYRQLPEEGLKFMVYLQKENIIDESGMPKERFSAEFPKEGPSILRIQQVVRGDSAAYFCVSSHRDREYNEQFFGPGTRLTVL.

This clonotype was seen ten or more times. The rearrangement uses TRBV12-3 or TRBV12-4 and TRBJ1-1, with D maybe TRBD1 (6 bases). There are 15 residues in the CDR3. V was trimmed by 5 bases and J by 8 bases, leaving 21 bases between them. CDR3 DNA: TGTGCCAGCAGTATCTACCGACAGGAGATCGAAGAAGCTTTCTTT. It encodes CASSIYRQEIEEAFF.

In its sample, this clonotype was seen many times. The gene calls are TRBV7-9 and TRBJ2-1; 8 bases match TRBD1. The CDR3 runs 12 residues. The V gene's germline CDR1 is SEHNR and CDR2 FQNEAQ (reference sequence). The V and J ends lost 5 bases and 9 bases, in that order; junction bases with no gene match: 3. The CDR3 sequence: CASSHDRGEQFF. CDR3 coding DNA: TGTGCCAGCAGCCATGACAGGGGTGAGCAGTTCTTC.

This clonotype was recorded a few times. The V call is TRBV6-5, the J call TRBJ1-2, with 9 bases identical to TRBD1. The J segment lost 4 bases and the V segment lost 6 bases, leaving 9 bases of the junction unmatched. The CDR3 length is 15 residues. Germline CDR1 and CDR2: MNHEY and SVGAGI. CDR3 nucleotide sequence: TGTGCCAGCAGGGGACGGGACAGGGAAGGCTATGGCTACACCTTC. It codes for CASRGRDREGYGYTF.

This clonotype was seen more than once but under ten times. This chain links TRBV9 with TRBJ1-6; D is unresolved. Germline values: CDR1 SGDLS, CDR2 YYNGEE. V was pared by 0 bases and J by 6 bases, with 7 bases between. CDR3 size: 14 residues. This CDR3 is CASSVDWGNSPLHF. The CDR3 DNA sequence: TGTGCCAGCAGCGTAGACTGGGGTAATTCACCCCTCCACTTT.

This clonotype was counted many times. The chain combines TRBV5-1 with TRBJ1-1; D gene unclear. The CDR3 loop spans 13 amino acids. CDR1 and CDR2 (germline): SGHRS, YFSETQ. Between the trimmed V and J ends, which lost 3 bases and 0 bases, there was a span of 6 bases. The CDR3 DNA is TGCGCCAGCAGCTGGGGAGTGAACACTGAAGCTTTCTTT. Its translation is CASSWGVNTEAFF.

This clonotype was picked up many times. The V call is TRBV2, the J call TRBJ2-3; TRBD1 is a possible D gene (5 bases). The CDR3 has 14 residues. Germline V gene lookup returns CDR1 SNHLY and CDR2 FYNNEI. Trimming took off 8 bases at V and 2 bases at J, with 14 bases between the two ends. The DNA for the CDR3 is TGTGCCAGCTCATGGCAGGGATCCACAGATACGCAGTATTTT. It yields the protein CASSWQGSTDTQYF.

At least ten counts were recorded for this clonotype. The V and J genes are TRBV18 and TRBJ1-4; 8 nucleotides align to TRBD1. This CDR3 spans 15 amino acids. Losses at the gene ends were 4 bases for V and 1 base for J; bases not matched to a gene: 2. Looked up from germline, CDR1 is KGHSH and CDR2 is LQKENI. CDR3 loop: CASSRDRGTNEKLFF. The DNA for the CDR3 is TGTGCCAGCTCACGTGACAGGGGAACTAATGAAAAACTGTTTTTT.

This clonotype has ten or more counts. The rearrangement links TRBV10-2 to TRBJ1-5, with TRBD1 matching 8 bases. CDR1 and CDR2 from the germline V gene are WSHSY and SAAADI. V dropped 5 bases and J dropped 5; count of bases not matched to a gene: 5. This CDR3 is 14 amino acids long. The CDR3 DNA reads TGCGCCAGCAGTCTCGACAGGGGAGATCAGCCCCAGCATTTT. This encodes CASSLDRGDQPQHF.

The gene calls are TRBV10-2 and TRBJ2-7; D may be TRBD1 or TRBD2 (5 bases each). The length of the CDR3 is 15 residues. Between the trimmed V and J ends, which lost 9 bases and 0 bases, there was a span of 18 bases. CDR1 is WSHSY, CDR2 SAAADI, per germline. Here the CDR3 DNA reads TGCGCCAGTCTGACTCCGGGACGTAGCTCCTACGAGCAGTACTTC. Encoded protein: CASLTPGRSSYEQYF.

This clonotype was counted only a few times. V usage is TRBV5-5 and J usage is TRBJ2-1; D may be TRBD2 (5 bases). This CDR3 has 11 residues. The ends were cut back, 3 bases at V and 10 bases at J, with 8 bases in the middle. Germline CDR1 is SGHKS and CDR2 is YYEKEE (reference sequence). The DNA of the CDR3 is TGTGCCAGCAGCTGGGAGAGAGAGCAGTTCTTC. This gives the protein CASSWEREQFF.

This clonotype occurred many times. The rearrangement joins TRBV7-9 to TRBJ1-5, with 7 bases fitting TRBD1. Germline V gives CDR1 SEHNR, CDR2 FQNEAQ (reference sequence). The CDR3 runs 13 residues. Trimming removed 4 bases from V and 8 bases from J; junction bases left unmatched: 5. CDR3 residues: CASSSTGIEPQHF. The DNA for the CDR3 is TGTGCCAGCAGCTCGACAGGGATAGAGCCCCAGCATTTT. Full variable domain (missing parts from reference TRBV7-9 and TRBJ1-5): DTGVSQNPRHKITKRGQNVTFRCDPISEHNRLYWYRQTLGQGPEFLTYFQNEAQLEKSRLLSDRFSAERPKGSFSTLEIQRTEQGDSAMYLCASSSTGIEPQHFGDGTRLSIL.

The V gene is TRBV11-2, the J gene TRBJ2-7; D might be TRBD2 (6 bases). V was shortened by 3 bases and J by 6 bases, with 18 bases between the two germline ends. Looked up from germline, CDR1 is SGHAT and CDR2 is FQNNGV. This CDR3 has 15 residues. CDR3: CASSFIGGDALEQYF. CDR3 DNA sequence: TGTGCCAGCAGCTTCATCGGAGGGGATGCCCTCGAGCAGTACTTC.

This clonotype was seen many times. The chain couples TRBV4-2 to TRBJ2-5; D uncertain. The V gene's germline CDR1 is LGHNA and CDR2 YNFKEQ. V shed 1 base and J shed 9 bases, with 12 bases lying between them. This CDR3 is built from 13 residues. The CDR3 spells CASSQGAAQAQYF. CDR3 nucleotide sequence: TGTGCCAGCAGCCAAGGGGCAGCCCAGGCCCAGTACTTC.

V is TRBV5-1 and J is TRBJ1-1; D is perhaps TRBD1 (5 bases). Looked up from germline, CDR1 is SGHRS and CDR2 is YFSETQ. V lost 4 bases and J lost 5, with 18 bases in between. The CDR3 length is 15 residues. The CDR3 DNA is TGCGCCAGCAGCCCGGATGCCGGGGCTGGTACTGAAGCTTTCTTT. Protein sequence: CASSPDAGAGTEAFF.

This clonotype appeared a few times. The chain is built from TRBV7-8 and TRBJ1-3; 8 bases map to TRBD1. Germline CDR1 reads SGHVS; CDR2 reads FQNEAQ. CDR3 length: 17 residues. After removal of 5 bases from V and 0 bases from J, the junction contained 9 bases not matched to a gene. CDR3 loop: CASSPLGQGHSGNTIYF. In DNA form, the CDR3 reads TGTGCCAGCAGCCCTCTCGGACAGGGCCACTCTGGAAACACCATATATTTT. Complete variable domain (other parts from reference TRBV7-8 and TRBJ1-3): GAGVSQSPRYKVAKRGQDVALRCDPISGHVSLFWYQQALGQGPEFLTYFQNEAQLDKSGLPSDRFFAERPEGSVSTLKIQRTQQEDSAVYLCASSPLGQGHSGNTIYFGEGSWLTVV.

This chain's CDR3 is CASSLTGRGTEAFF. The CDR3 DNA follows: TGTGCCAGCAGTTTAACAGGGCGCGGGACTGAAGCTTTCTTT. V is TRBV7-2 and J is TRBJ1-1; D is possibly TRBD1 (6 bases). Per germline, CDR1 SGHTA and CDR2 FQGNSA. Deletions cut 6 bases from V and 5 bases from J, with 16 bases between. CDR3 length equals 14 residues.

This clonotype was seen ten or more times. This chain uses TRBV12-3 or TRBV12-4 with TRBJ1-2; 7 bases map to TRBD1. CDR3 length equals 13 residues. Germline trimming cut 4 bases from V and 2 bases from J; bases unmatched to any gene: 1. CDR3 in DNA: TGTGCCAGCAGTTCGGGACAGAACTATGGCTACACCTTC. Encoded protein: CASSSGQNYGYTF.